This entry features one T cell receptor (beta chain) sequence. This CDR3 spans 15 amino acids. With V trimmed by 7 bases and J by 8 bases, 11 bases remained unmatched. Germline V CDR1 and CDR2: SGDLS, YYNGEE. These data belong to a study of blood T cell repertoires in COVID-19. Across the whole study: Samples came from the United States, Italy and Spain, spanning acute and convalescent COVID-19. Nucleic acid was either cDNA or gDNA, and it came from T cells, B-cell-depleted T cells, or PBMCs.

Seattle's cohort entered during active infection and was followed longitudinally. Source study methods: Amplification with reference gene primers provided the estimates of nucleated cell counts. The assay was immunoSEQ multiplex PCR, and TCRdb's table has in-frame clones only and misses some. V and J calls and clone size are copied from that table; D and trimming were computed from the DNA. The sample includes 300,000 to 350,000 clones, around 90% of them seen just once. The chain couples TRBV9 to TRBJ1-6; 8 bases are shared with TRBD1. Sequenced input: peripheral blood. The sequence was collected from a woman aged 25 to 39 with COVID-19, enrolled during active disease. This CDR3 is CASSREGQADSPLHF. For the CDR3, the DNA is TGTGCCAGCTCACGAGAGGGACAGGCTGATTCACCCCTCCACTTT.